The next 23 T cell receptor beta chains were all read from a single sample in a study of monozygotic twins with cystic fibrosis. Using immunoSEQ multiplex PCR, the repertoire was profiled, and TCRdb retains in-frame clones only, with some absent. In the table there are 14,000 to 15,000 clones, 85% of which are singletons. Material for sequencing was blood. These receptors came from a boy aged 5-17 years with cystic fibrosis.

The chain is built from TRBV21-1 and TRBJ1-2; the DNA was not compared with TRBD1, the D call given in the table. TRBV21-1 counts as a pseudogene. The CDR3 sequence is 14 residues long. The CDR3 DNA reads TGTGCCAGCAGCAGGGACAGGGGTGGTTATGGCTACACCTTC. Translation: CASSRDRGGYGYTF.

The V gene is TRBV5-1, the J gene TRBJ1-2; 10 bases are a match to TRBD1. The CDR3 runs to 15 residues. Germline V CDR1 and CDR2: SGHRS, YFSETQ. After removal of 2 bases from V and 4 bases from J, the junction contained 5 bases not matched to a gene. The CDR3 sequence: CASSLATGGIYGYTF. CDR3 nucleotides: TGCGCCAGCAGCTTAGCGACAGGGGGCATCTATGGCTACACCTTC.

The V gene is TRBV7-2, the J gene TRBJ1-2; D might be TRBD1 (5 bases). Deletions cut 7 bases from V and 8 bases from J, with 17 bases between. The length of the CDR3 is 13 residues. CDR1 is SGHTA and CDR2 is FQGNSA in the germline V gene. The CDR3 loop reads CASITTGFSGYTF. In DNA form, the CDR3 reads TGTGCCAGCATCACAACAGGTTTTTCGGGCTACACCTTC.

CDR3 DNA sequence: TGCAGCGTACAATCCGGGACTAGTTCCTACGAGCAGTACTTC. The encoded protein is CSVQSGTSSYEQYF. This sequence joins TRBV29-1 and TRBJ2-7; 8 bases fit TRBD2. The CDR3 spans 14 residues. V lost 6 bases to trimming and J lost 1 base; unmatched junction nucleotides: 8. CDR1 is SQVTM and CDR2 is ANQGSEA in the germline V gene.

V is TRBV7-2 and J is TRBJ1-2; TRBD1 aligns across 7 bases. The CDR3 extends over 14 amino acids. Germline loops: CDR1 SGHTA, CDR2 FQGNSA. V dropped 3 bases and J dropped 1; count of bases not matched to a gene: 2. This CDR3 is CASSFRDSNYGYTF. The CDR3 DNA is TGTGCCAGCAGCTTCCGGGACAGTAACTATGGCTACACCTTC.

The V gene is TRBV28, the J gene TRBJ2-5; no clear D gene. Deletions cut 2 bases from V and 2 bases from J, with 9 bases between. CDR1 is MDHEN and CDR2 is SYDVKM in the germline V gene. The CDR3 sequence is 14 residues long. The CDR3 loop is CASSLRAAQETQYF. The CDR3 DNA reads TGTGCCAGCAGTTTAAGGGCGGCACAAGAGACCCAGTACTTC.

The rearrangement uses TRBV2 and TRBJ1-6, with D possibly being TRBD1 (6 bases). The germline V gene has CDR1 SNHLY and CDR2 FYNNEI. This CDR3 is built from 13 residues. Trimming cost V 8 bases and J 7 bases, with 12 bases left between them. CDR3 region: CASDRDINSPLHF. CDR3 bases: TGTGCCAGCGATCGGGACATAAATTCACCCCTCCACTTT.

The chain is built from TRBV5-1 and TRBJ1-5; D call uncertain. CDR3 length: 13 amino acids. V shed 2 bases and J shed 3 bases, with 6 bases lying between them. The germline V gene has CDR1 SGHRS and CDR2 YFSETQ. CDR3 nucleotide sequence: TGCGCCAGCAGCTTTGAGTCCAATCAGCCCCAGCATTTT. Translating gives CASSFESNQPQHF. Looking up the rest from reference TRBV5-1 and TRBJ1-5 gives the full variable domain: KAGVTQTPRYLIKTRGQQVTLSCSPISGHRSVSWYQQTPGQGLQFLFEYFSETQRNKGNFPGRFSGRQFSNSRSEMNVSTLELGDSALYLCASSFESNQPQHFGDGTRLSIL.

The chain combines TRBV6-5 with TRBJ1-2, with a tentative D call TRBD1 (5 bases). CDR1 is MNHEY and CDR2 is SVGAGI in the germline V gene. V was trimmed by 10 bases and J by 8 bases, leaving 14 bases between them. The CDR3 consists of 11 residues. The CDR3, as DNA: TGTGCCACCGGGGACGTCGACGGCTACACCTTC. Its protein product is CATGDVDGYTF.

The sample holds one count of this clone. This rearrangement joins TRBV5-1 to TRBJ1-1; D is unclear. Per the germline V gene, CDR1 is SGHRS and CDR2 is YFSETQ. This CDR3 comprises 14 residues. V lost 4 bases, J lost 5 bases, and 15 bases lay in between. This CDR3 reads CASSRSRMGTEAFF. The DNA of the CDR3 is TGCGCCAGCAGCCGGTCCCGGATGGGGACTGAAGCTTTCTTT.

V is TRBV4-2 and J is TRBJ2-1, with D perhaps matching TRBD1 (6 bases). V lost 3 bases, J lost 6 bases, and 21 bases lay in between. The germline CDR1 and CDR2 sequences are LGHNA and YNFKEQ. CDR3 length equals 17 residues. The CDR3 here is CASSQGARGQIFNEQFF. CDR3 coding DNA: TGTGCCAGCAGCCAGGGGGCCCGTGGGCAGATATTCAATGAGCAGTTCTTC.

The rearrangement uses TRBV25-1 and TRBJ1-2; 7 bases line up with TRBD1. Germline-derived CDR1 and CDR2 are MGHDK and SYGVNS. V lost 6 bases, J lost 3 bases, and 13 bases stayed unmatched. The length of the CDR3 is 16 residues. CDR3 sequence reads: CASSNEIQGEDYGYTF. CDR3 DNA: TGTGCCAGCAGCAATGAAATCCAGGGGGAGGACTATGGCTACACCTTC.

V gene TRBV19 combines with J gene TRBJ2-7, with D possibly TRBD1 on 5 matching bases. In germline, CDR1 is LNHDA, CDR2 SQIVND (reference sequence). V was shortened by 0 bases and J by 0 bases, with 18 bases between the two germline ends. This CDR3 is 18 amino acids long. CDR3 nucleotide sequence: TGTGCCAGTAGTATAGATCTATTGGGGCAAAGGAGCTCCTACGAGCAGTACTTC. This gives the protein CASSIDLLGQRSSYEQYF.

This clone was detected only a few times. CDR3 coding DNA: TGTGCCAGCAGTGATAGCTACGAGCAGTACTTC. This translates into CASSDSYEQYF. The J gene is TRBJ2-7, the V gene TRBV6-1, with D hard to call. V gave up 3 bases and J gave up 3 bases, with 3 bases separating them. Germline V gene data show CDR1 as MNHNS and CDR2 as SASEGT. This CDR3 has 11 residues.

The chain combines TRBV2 with TRBJ2-3, with 8 bases lining up with TRBD1. CDR1 and CDR2 from the germline V gene are SNHLY and FYNNEI. The CDR3 totals 14 residues. V was pared by 8 bases and J by 2 bases, with 6 bases of the junction left unmatched. The CDR3 protein is CASRTGPDTDTQYF. The CDR3 nucleotides are TGTGCCAGCCGGACAGGGCCGGACACAGATACGCAGTATTTT.

This clone was seen a few times. As DNA, the CDR3 is TGTGCCAGCAGCCGCGGAGGGGGGACACGCCAAGAGACCCAGTACTTC. Its translation: CASSRGGGTRQETQYF. This chain links TRBV28 with TRBJ2-5; D possibly uses TRBD1 or TRBD2 (6 bases each). Trimming left V 6 bases short and J 1 base short, with 18 bases between. The germline CDR1 and CDR2 sequences are MDHEN and SYDVKM. The CDR3 runs 16 residues.

The rearrangement joins TRBV5-1 to TRBJ2-5; 7 bases line up with TRBD1. Germline lookup yields CDR1 SGHRS and CDR2 YFSETQ. This CDR3 has 16 residues. V shed 0 bases, J shed 5 bases, and the junction held 10 bases outside the gene matches. The CDR3 here is CASSLVYDRVGETQYF. CDR3 nucleotides: TGCGCCAGCAGCTTGGTCTACGACAGGGTAGGGGAGACCCAGTACTTC. The full variable domain, in which reference TRBV5-1 and TRBJ2-5 provide the parts outside the CDR3, is KAGVTQTPRYLIKTRGQQVTLSCSPISGHRSVSWYQQTPGQGLQFLFEYFSETQRNKGNFPGRFSGRQFSNSRSEMNVSTLELGDSALYLCASSLVYDRVGETQYFGPGTRLLVL.

This clone is a singleton in its sample. The chain recombines TRBV5-1 with TRBJ2-1; D may match TRBD1 or TRBD2 (5 bases each). This CDR3 is built from 13 residues. Trimming took off 4 bases at V and 6 bases at J, with 11 bases between the two ends. Germline V gene data show CDR1 as SGHRS and CDR2 as YFSETQ. This CDR3 reads CASSEGISNEQFF. The CDR3 DNA is TGCGCCAGCAGCGAGGGGATTTCCAATGAGCAGTTCTTC.

The V gene is TRBV15, the J gene TRBJ1-1; D possibly corresponds to TRBD1 (5 bases). The V end lost 0 bases, the J end lost 4 bases, and 9 bases lay between the germline ends. The CDR3 covers 14 residues. Germline V gives CDR1 LNHNV, CDR2 YYDKDF (reference sequence). DNA of the CDR3: TGTGCCACCAGCAGAGATCCCCAGGGCACTGAAGCTTTCTTT. Translation gives CATSRDPQGTEAFF.

The chain joins TRBV25-1 to TRBJ1-1, with TRBD1 identical over 8 bases. Germline V gene sequence: CDR1 MGHDK, CDR2 SYGVNS. This CDR3 has 15 residues. V lost 5 bases, J lost 4 bases, and 9 bases stayed unmatched. CDR3 bases: TGTGCCAGCAGTCCATCCCAGGGGGCGATCACTGAAGCTTTCTTT. Its protein product is CASSPSQGAITEAFF.

This chain uses TRBV30 with TRBJ1-1; D gene unclear. This CDR3 region has 13 residues. The germline V and J ends were trimmed by 3 bases and 1 base, with 9 bases remaining between them. CDR1 and CDR2 (germline): GTSNPN, SVGIG (reference sequence). CDR3 DNA sequence: TGTGCCTGGAGGGCCTCATCGAACACTGAAGCTTTCTTT. Translated, it gives CAWRASSNTEAFF.

This clone has more than one count but fewer than ten. The chain couples TRBV30 to TRBJ2-2; TRBD1 matches 8 bases. The V and J ends lost 1 base and 6 bases, in that order; junction bases with no gene match: 7. CDR1 GTSNPN and CDR2 SVGIG come from the germline V gene (reference sequence). The CDR3 length is 15 residues. CDR3 in amino acids: CAWSGGQVWPGELFF. CDR3 DNA: TGTGCCTGGAGTGGGGGACAGGTTTGGCCCGGGGAGCTGTTTTTT.

The chain links TRBV28 to TRBJ2-1; possible D gene TRBD2, 6 bases. Trimming stripped 6 bases from V and 10 bases from J, with 22 bases between. Germline V gene data show CDR1 as MDHEN and CDR2 as SYDVKM. The CDR3 runs to 15 residues. The CDR3 region has the DNA TGTGCCAGCAGGGGCGGGGTGGCCAGGGCAGCCGAGCAGTTCTTC. This codes for CASRGGVARAAEQFF.